Each of the 23 T cell receptor beta chains below was sequenced from the same sample in a study of OX40 agonist ivuxolimab in advanced cancers. TCRdb's copy holds only in-frame clones and misses some; the assay was immunoSEQ multiplex PCR. The table includes about 98,000 clones, around 85% detected once. The source was CD4+ or CD8+ T cells sorted from blood, collected in a trial of the OX40 agonist ivuxolimab. These receptors all come from an adult with an advanced solid tumor such as melanoma, head and neck, liver or kidney cancer.

This clone was counted once. V usage is TRBV27 and J usage is TRBJ2-2; 11 bases line up with TRBD2. The J segment lost 7 bases and the V segment lost 5 bases, leaving 9 bases of the junction unmatched. Germline V CDR1 and CDR2: MNHEY, SMNVEV (reference sequence). This CDR3 is 16 amino acids long. The CDR3 region is CASSLSGRAEYGELFF. The CDR3 DNA follows: TGTGCCAGCAGTCTTAGCGGGAGGGCCGAATACGGGGAGCTGTTTTTT.

The chain is built from TRBV19 and TRBJ1-3; D gene uncertain. Germline V gene data show CDR1 as LNHDA and CDR2 as SQIVND (reference sequence). V was clipped by 6 bases and J by 0 bases, with 12 bases between them. The CDR3 extends over 15 amino acids. The chain's CDR3 is CASREWRNSGNTIYF. DNA of the CDR3: TGTGCCAGTAGGGAGTGGCGGAACTCTGGAAACACCATATATTTT.

The J gene is TRBJ1-6, the V gene TRBV7-9; no reliable D call. Germline assignment: CDR1 SEHNR and CDR2 FQNEAQ (reference sequence). Between the trimmed V and J ends, which lost 7 bases and 7 bases, there was a span of 20 bases. The CDR3 is 16 amino acids. In nucleotides, the CDR3 is TGTGCCAGCACGTATACAGTGGATCCACTCAATTCACCCCTCCACTTT. Encoded protein: CASTYTVDPLNSPLHF.

The chain couples TRBV10-2 to TRBJ2-7; possibly TRBD1 for D (6 bases). The germline CDR1 and CDR2 sequences are WSHSY and SAAADI. V was trimmed by 6 bases and J by 0 bases, leaving 18 bases between them. The CDR3 is 16 amino acids. CDR3 sequence reads: CASSPSRGFISYEQYF. The CDR3 nucleotides are TGCGCCAGCAGCCCTTCGAGGGGGTTCATCTCCTACGAGCAGTACTTC.

This clone has just one count. The chain combines TRBV28 with TRBJ2-1, with D perhaps matching TRBD1 (5 bases). Germline V gene lookup returns CDR1 MDHEN and CDR2 SYDVKM. The CDR3 length is 14 residues. The V end lost 4 bases, the J end lost 7 bases, and 14 bases lay between the germline ends. The chain's CDR3 is CASSSGQNLNEQFF. CDR3 sequence (DNA): TGTGCCAGCAGTTCCGGACAAAATCTTAATGAGCAGTTCTTC.

The sample holds a few counts of this clone. This chain connects TRBV19 to TRBJ2-2; D is ambiguous. This CDR3 is 15 amino acids long. V lost 9 bases to trimming and J lost 1 base, with 15 bases between them. CDR1 and CDR2 (germline): LNHDA, SQIVND (reference sequence). This CDR3 is CASHDGRLNTGELFF. The CDR3 bases are TGTGCCAGCCACGACGGCAGACTGAACACCGGGGAGCTGTTTTTT.

V usage is TRBV2 and J usage is TRBJ1-1; the D gene is possibly TRBD1 (5 bases). The CDR3 spans 15 residues. V gave up 3 bases and J gave up 0 bases, with 11 bases separating them. Per germline, CDR1 SNHLY and CDR2 FYNNEI. The CDR3 nucleotides are TGTGCCAGCAGTGAGCAGGGATTAATGAACACTGAAGCTTTCTTT. Translating gives CASSEQGLMNTEAFF.

The chain employs TRBV28 and TRBJ1-1; unclear D gene. The CDR3 is 10 residues long. Germline CDR1 and CDR2: MDHEN and SYDVKM. The germline V and J ends were trimmed by 10 bases and 8 bases, with 11 bases remaining between them. CDR3 loop: CATSGMEAFF. The CDR3 DNA follows: TGTGCCACCTCGGGAATGGAAGCTTTCTTT.

This clone was seen once. J is TRBJ1-5 and V is TRBV7-2; weak D call: TRBD1 (6 bases). The CDR3 extends over 14 amino acids. Germline assignment: CDR1 SGHTA and CDR2 FQGNSA. The ends were cut back, 4 bases at V and 9 bases at J, with 16 bases in the middle. The CDR3: CASSSGDRVRPQHF. The CDR3 DNA sequence: TGTGCCAGCAGCTCAGGGGACCGAGTGCGGCCCCAGCATTTT.

In DNA, the CDR3 is TGTGCCAGCTCACCGCCCGGACTAGCGGGGGAGCAGTACTTC. It is translated as CASSPPGLAGEQYF. V usage is TRBV18 and J usage is TRBJ2-7; 12 nucleotides align to TRBD2. The CDR3 covers 14 residues. After removal of 3 bases from V and 7 bases from J, the junction contained 4 bases not matched to a gene. Germline V gene data show CDR1 as KGHSH and CDR2 as LQKENI.

This clone was detected once. This rearrangement joins TRBV30 to TRBJ1-1, with a possible D match to TRBD1 (5 bases). Germline-derived CDR1 and CDR2 are GTSNPN and SVGIG (reference sequence). V was cut by 2 bases and J by 2 bases, with 9 bases left in between. CDR3 length equals 13 residues. The chain's CDR3 is CAWSRDLNTEAFF. The CDR3 DNA sequence: TGTGCCTGGAGTAGGGACCTTAACACTGAAGCTTTCTTT.

CDR3 sequence (DNA): TGTGCCAGCAGCCATCAATGGGGACAGGGGAACTACGAGCAGTACTTC. It encodes CASSHQWGQGNYEQYF. The V and J genes are TRBV5-6 and TRBJ2-7; 10 positions agree with TRBD1. This CDR3 has 16 amino acids. Germline lookup yields CDR1 SGHDT and CDR2 YYEEEE. The J segment lost 3 bases and the V segment lost 4 bases, leaving 10 bases of the junction unmatched. Based on the CDR3 plus reference TRBV5-6 and TRBJ2-7, the full variable domain is DAGVTQSPTHLIKTRGQQVTLRCSPKSGHDTVSWYQQALGQGPQFIFQYYEEEERQRGNFPDRFSGHQFPNYSSELNVNALLLGDSALYLCASSHQWGQGNYEQYFGPGTRLTVT.

The V gene is TRBV6-6, the J gene TRBJ2-7; TRBD1 aligns across 9 bases. CDR1 is MNHNY and CDR2 is SVGAGI in the germline V gene (reference sequence). The CDR3 has 12 residues. CDR3 region: CASSYAAGQGLV. DNA for the CDR3: TGTGCCAGCAGTTACGCGGCGGGACAGGGTCTGGTC.

The rearrangement links TRBV10-3 to TRBJ2-7; 12 bases fit TRBD1. V lost 3 bases and J lost 3; bases outside the gene matches: 3. Germline CDR1 reads ENHRY; CDR2 reads SYGVKD. CDR3 size: 15 residues. The CDR3 reads CAISDRDRGLYEQYV. The CDR3, as DNA: TGTGCCATCAGTGACCGGGACAGGGGGCTCTACGAGCAGTACGTC.

The V and J genes are TRBV5-6 and TRBJ1-5; TRBD1 matches at 8 bases. J gave up 7 bases and V 1 base, and 4 bases lay outside the gene matches. The CDR3 extends over 14 amino acids. Looked up from germline, CDR1 is SGHDT and CDR2 is YYEEEE. CDR3 protein: CASSLTGGDQPQHF. In DNA form, the CDR3 reads TGTGCCAGCAGCTTGACAGGGGGGGACCAGCCCCAGCATTTT.

This chain joins TRBV18 and TRBJ1-5, with 7 bases identical to TRBD1. V lost 3 bases to trimming and J lost 4 bases; unmatched junction nucleotides: 0. CDR1 is KGHSH and CDR2 is LQKENI in the germline V gene. This CDR3 contains 13 residues. The DNA of the CDR3 is TGTGCCAGCTCACCGGGACAGAATCAGCCCCAGCATTTT. Translated, it gives CASSPGQNQPQHF.

As DNA, the CDR3 is TGTGCCAGCAGTTTATTAGCGGGTGCCCCTAACTATGGCTACACCTTC. Amino acid sequence: CASSLLAGAPNYGYTF. The V and J genes are TRBV28 and TRBJ1-2; D is undetermined. CDR1 is MDHEN and CDR2 is SYDVKM in the germline V gene. There are 16 residues in the CDR3. Trimming cost V 1 base and J 0 bases, with 12 bases left between them.

The DNA for the CDR3 is TGTGCCAGTGGGGAAGGGACAGTTAGCAATCAGCCCCAGCATTTT. The encoded protein is CASGEGTVSNQPQHF. The chain recombines TRBV19 with TRBJ1-5; 7 bases match TRBD1. The CDR3 runs 15 residues. CDR1 and CDR2 (germline): LNHDA, SQIVND (reference sequence). Unmatched junction bases numbered 7, after V lost 8 bases and J lost 0 bases.

CDR3 region: CASSLARTNNEQFF. CDR3 DNA: TGTGCCAGCAGCTTAGCAAGGACAAACAATGAGCAGTTCTTC. The chain uses TRBV7-9 and TRBJ2-1, with D maybe TRBD1 (5 bases). Germline loops: CDR1 SEHNR, CDR2 FQNEAQ (reference sequence). CDR3 length: 14 residues. V was clipped by 0 bases and J by 5 bases, with 8 bases between them.

The chain links TRBV4-1 to TRBJ2-3; tentatively, D is TRBD2 (6 bases). The V gene lost 0 bases and the J gene lost 0 bases, with 13 bases spanning the gap. The germline CDR1 and CDR2 sequences are MGHRA and YSYEKL. The CDR3 is 17 residues long. The CDR3 DNA is TGCGCCAGCAGCCAAGACACTAGCTGGTCGAGCACAGATACGCAGTATTTT. It translates to CASSQDTSWSSTDTQYF.

This clone has a single count. CDR3 bases: TGCGCCAGCGCCCCGCCGAACGAGCAGTACGTC. Protein: CASAPPNEQYV. This chain uses TRBV5-1 with TRBJ2-7; D is unresolved. Trimming stripped 7 bases from V and 5 bases from J, with 10 bases between. CDR3 length: 11 residues. Germline assignment: CDR1 SGHRS and CDR2 YFSETQ.

The rearrangement uses TRBV7-2 and TRBJ1-1, with D unclear. Trimming removed 2 bases from V and 2 bases from J, with 9 bases in between. There are 14 residues in the CDR3. Germline-derived CDR1 and CDR2 are SGHTA and FQGNSA. This CDR3 reads CASSLSMINTEAFF. The CDR3 coding sequence is TGTGCCAGCAGCTTATCGATGATTAACACTGAAGCTTTCTTT.

The CDR3 region has the DNA TGTGCCTGGAGTCCCGCGGTTTCCGAAGCTTTCTTT. This gives the protein CAWSPAVSEAFF. This chain links TRBV30 with TRBJ1-1; D unclear. V was shortened by 2 bases and J by 8 bases, with 12 bases between the two germline ends. The CDR3 consists of 12 residues. In germline, CDR1 is GTSNPN, CDR2 SVGIG (reference sequence).